This T cell receptor (beta chain) came from a study of T cell repertoires in cytomegalovirus infection. About the study: It can be stated that public TCR beta signatures indicated CMV infection as well as a matching HLA type.

This clonotype was seen at least ten times. The CDR3 length is 15 residues. V was shortened by 4 bases and J by 6 bases, with 16 bases between the two germline ends. The germline V gene has CDR1 SGHTA and CDR2 FQGTGA. One entry per CDR3 protein, called by TCRdb with MiXCR from the reads. The sample has some 600,000 distinct CDR3 sequences; around 24% are singletons. Sequenced material: CD8+ T cells from PBMCs. The chain carries TRBV7-3 and TRBJ2-1, with D possibly being TRBD2 (5 bases). This TCR derives from a human donor in good health (CMV status not recorded). Some clones in this sample may be carry-over from other donors' samples. As DNA, the CDR3 is TGTGCCAGCAGCTCCGCCCTTCAGCGGAGCAATGAGCAGTTCTTC. Translated: CASSSALQRSNEQFF.